The 5 T cell receptor beta chains listed next were all sequenced from one sample in a study of T cell repertoires in cytomegalovirus infection (dated by TCRdb to between 2019 and 2020). Sequencing instrument: Illumina HiSeq 1500. TCRdb trimmed public reads at Q25 via fastp, called clones via MiXCR and kept in-frame beta chains. Each CDR3 protein appears once, grouped with its most common genes and DNA. In all, the sample holds 150,000 to 200,000 distinct CDR3 sequences, and about a sixth of those were seen once. The ten largest clones capture approximately 18% of the sample. Sample: CD8+ T cells from PBMCs. Every receptor here comes from a human donor in good health (CMV status not recorded). Some clones in this sample may be carry-over from other donors' samples.

The V gene is TRBV6-2 or TRBV6-3, the J gene TRBJ2-7; D call uncertain. The CDR3 is 14 residues long. Per the germline V gene, CDR1 is MNHEY and CDR2 is SVGEGT. The V end lost 2 bases, the J end lost 3 bases, and 11 bases lay between the germline ends. The CDR3 loop is CASSYKRVDYEQYF. CDR3 nucleotides: TGTGCCAGCAGTTACAAAAGGGTTGACTACGAGCAGTACTTC.

J is TRBJ2-1 and V is TRBV5-5, with 10 bases matching TRBD2. The length of the CDR3 is 14 residues. The V segment lost 1 base and the J segment 9 bases; nucleotides outside the gene matches: 4. Germline CDR1 and CDR2: SGHKS and YYEKEE (reference sequence). CDR3 coding DNA: TGTGCCAGCAGCTTGAGCGGGGGGGCGGTTGAGCAGTTCTTC. This gives the protein CASSLSGGAVEQFF.

The V gene is TRBV28, the J gene TRBJ1-1; D is possibly TRBD1 (5 bases). Germline CDR1 is MDHEN and CDR2 is SYDVKM. This CDR3 is built from 14 residues. V was pared by 5 bases and J by 1 base, with 11 bases between. CDR3 DNA: TGTGCCAGCAGTCACATGGGGCCGAACACTGAAGCTTTCTTT. This gives the protein CASSHMGPNTEAFF.

This clonotype was detected a few times. The chain has TRBV28 and TRBJ1-1; D possibly corresponds to TRBD1 (5 bases). The length of the CDR3 is 14 residues. CDR1 MDHEN and CDR2 SYDVKM come from the germline V gene. Trimming shortened V by 5 bases and J by 0 bases, and 10 bases separated the two germline ends. CDR3 in amino acids: CASSTTGLNTEAFF. The CDR3 DNA is TGTGCCAGCAGTACAACAGGATTGAACACTGAAGCTTTCTTT.

The chain links TRBV27 to TRBJ2-7; 10 positions match TRBD2. The CDR3 runs 15 residues. J was trimmed by 2 bases and V by 5 bases; bases with no gene match: 6. The germline CDR1 and CDR2 sequences are MNHEY and SMNVEV (reference sequence). The CDR3: CASSPGTSAPYEQYF. The CDR3 region has the DNA TGTGCCAGCAGTCCCGGGACTAGCGCCCCCTACGAGCAGTACTTC.